These T cell receptor beta chains were read from a single sample in a study of cytomegalovirus exposure and HLA in healthy donors. Sequencing used immunoSEQ multiplex PCR; TCRdb keeps in-frame clones, though not all of them. Of 150,000 to 170,000 clones in the sample, 70% to 90% were seen once. The source material was PBMCs. The receptors were sampled from a man aged 18 to 30 in good health and CMV-seropositive. Each CDR3 is given with its conserved first and last residue. D genes are given only for firm matches. The listing skips clone size in some rows; elsewhere it reads once, few, many or a size class.

clone size: .
V gene: TRBV5-4
J gene: TRBJ2-7
CDR3 length: 14
D gene: TRBD1
CDR3 DNA: TGTGCCAGCAGCCCCAGGACAGGGAACCACGAGCAGTACTTC
CDR3 protein: CASSPRTGNHEQYF

clone size: .
V gene: TRBV12-5
J gene: TRBJ2-1
CDR3 length: 16
D gene: TRBD2
CDR3 DNA: TGTGCTAGTGGCCCCGGCGGGGGGCCCTCCTACAATGAGCAGTTCTTC
CDR3 protein: CASGPGGGPSYNEQFF

clone size: .
V gene: TRBV6-5
J gene: TRBJ2-7
CDR3 length: 13
D gene: TRBD2
CDR3 DNA: TGTGCCAGCAGTTACGCGGGAGCCTACGAGCAGTACTTC
CDR3 protein: CASSYAGAYEQYF

clone size: .
V gene: TRBV9
J gene: TRBJ2-5
CDR3 length: 15
D gene: .
CDR3 DNA: TGTGCCAGCAGCGTAGAGGCCGTCCGGCGGGAGACCCAGTACTTC
CDR3 protein: CASSVEAVRRETQYF

clone size: .
V gene: TRBV2
J gene: TRBJ2-7
CDR3 length: 15
D gene: .
CDR3 DNA: TGTGCCAGCAGTGAAGCTGGTGTCAGGGGCGCTGGGCAGTACTTC
CDR3 protein: CASSEAGVRGAGQYF

clone size: few
V gene: TRBV7-2
J gene: TRBJ2-5
CDR3 length: 13
D gene: .
CDR3 DNA: TGTGCCTGTAGTACGGGACTTCAAGAGACCCAGTACTTC
CDR3 protein: CACSTGLQETQYF

clone size: .
V gene: TRBV5-4
J gene: TRBJ2-2
CDR3 length: 18
D gene: TRBD2
CDR3 DNA: TGTGCCAGCAGCTTGGTGGCTAGCGGGGCTCGAGCGGGCGGGGAGCTGTTTTTT
CDR3 protein: CASSLVASGARAGGELFF

clone size: .
V gene: TRBV6-5
J gene: TRBJ2-7
CDR3 length: 13
D gene: .
CDR3 DNA: TGTGCCAGCAGTTACTCTAGCTCCTACGAGCAGTACTTC
CDR3 protein: CASSYSSSYEQYF

clone size: .
V gene: TRBV7-8
J gene: TRBJ2-7
CDR3 length: 14
D gene: TRBD1
CDR3 DNA: TGTGCCAGCAGCCCAGGGACAGGGATCTACGAGCAGTACTTC
CDR3 protein: CASSPGTGIYEQYF

clone size: .
V gene: TRBV2
J gene: TRBJ2-2
CDR3 length: 18
D gene: .
CDR3 DNA: TGTGCCACCTACCAGACTTTTATCCTACAGGGGAGGACCGGGGAGCTGTTTTTT
CDR3 protein: CATYQTFILQGRTGELFF

clone size: .
V gene: TRBV2
J gene: TRBJ2-1
CDR3 length: 17
D gene: .
CDR3 DNA: TGTGCCAGCAGTGGGGCTGGATTTTTCAGCTCCTACAATGAGCAGTTCTTC
CDR3 protein: CASSGAGFFSSYNEQFF

clone size: .
V gene: TRBV15
J gene: TRBJ1-6
CDR3 length: 16
D gene: .
CDR3 DNA: TGTGCCACCAGCAGAGGGTCAGGGTACGATAATTCACCCCTCCACTTT
CDR3 protein: CATSRGSGYDNSPLHF

clone size: .
V gene: TRBV9
J gene: TRBJ1-2
CDR3 length: 13
D gene: .
CDR3 DNA: TGTGCCAGCAGCGTAGCCCAGAACTATGGCTACACCTTC
CDR3 protein: CASSVAQNYGYTF

clone size: .
V gene: TRBV14
J gene: TRBJ2-7
CDR3 length: 15
D gene: TRBD1
CDR3 DNA: TGTGCCAGCAGCCAAGGAGCAGGGGGTTTTTACGAGCAGTACTTC
CDR3 protein: CASSQGAGGFYEQYF

clone size: .
V gene: TRBV6-5
J gene: TRBJ1-5
CDR3 length: 11
D gene: .
CDR3 DNA: TGTGCCAGCACCACACAGGGGCCCCAGCATTTT
CDR3 protein: CASTTQGPQHF

clone size: once
V gene: TRBV6-1
J gene: TRBJ2-7
CDR3 length: 14
D gene: .
CDR3 DNA: TGTGCCAGCAGCGGGAGAGGGGCCTCCTACGAGCAGTACTTC
CDR3 protein: CASSGRGASYEQYF

clone size: .
V gene: TRBV11-3
J gene: TRBJ2-5
CDR3 length: 17
D gene: .
CDR3 DNA: TGTGCCAGCAGCTTGGGGCGGAGGGATGTAGAAGGGGAGACCCAGTACTTC
CDR3 protein: CASSLGRRDVEGETQYF

clone size: many
V gene: TRBV18
J gene: TRBJ2-2
CDR3 length: 16
D gene: TRBD2
CDR3 DNA: TGTGCCAGCTCAGCACTAGCGGGAGGAATCACCGGGGAGCTGTTTTTT
CDR3 protein: CASSALAGGITGELFF

clone size: .
V gene: TRBV27
J gene: TRBJ2-2
CDR3 length: 16
D gene: TRBD2
CDR3 DNA: TGTGCCAGCAGTTTTAGAGCGGGAGGGAACACCGGGGAGCTGTTTTTT
CDR3 protein: CASSFRAGGNTGELFF

clone size: .
V gene: TRBV6-1
J gene: TRBJ2-5
CDR3 length: 15
D gene: TRBD1
CDR3 DNA: TGTGCCAGCAGTGAAGGGACAGGGGGCTCGGAGACCCAGTACTTC
CDR3 protein: CASSEGTGGSETQYF

clone size: many
V gene: TRBV6-4
J gene: TRBJ2-3
CDR3 length: 15
D gene: .
CDR3 DNA: TGTGCCAGCAGTCAGTCGGGGGGCGCGACAGATACGCAGTATTTT
CDR3 protein: CASSQSGGATDTQYF

clone size: .
V gene: TRBV12-2
J gene: TRBJ2-5
CDR3 length: 12
D gene: .
CDR3 DNA: TGTGCAAGTCGCTTAGGGGCGGAGACCCAGTACTTC
CDR3 protein: CASRLGAETQYF

clone size: few
V gene: TRBV7-2
J gene: TRBJ2-1
CDR3 length: 16
D gene: TRBD2
CDR3 DNA: TGTGCCAGCAGCAGTCGGACTAGCGGGACCTACAATGAGCAGTTCTTC
CDR3 protein: CASSSRTSGTYNEQFF

clone size: .
V gene: TRBV5-1
J gene: TRBJ1-2
CDR3 length: 15
D gene: TRBD1
CDR3 DNA: TGCGCCAGCAGCGCCTCCGGGACAGGGAACTATGGCTACACCTTC
CDR3 protein: CASSASGTGNYGYTF

clone size: .
V gene: TRBV30
J gene: TRBJ1-3
CDR3 length: 14
D gene: TRBD1
CDR3 DNA: TGTGCCTGGCTAGACAGGGCCTCTGGAAACACCATATATTTT
CDR3 protein: CAWLDRASGNTIYF

clone size: few
V gene: TRBV29-1
J gene: TRBJ1-2
CDR3 length: 13
D gene: .
CDR3 DNA: TGCAGCGTTGAAGTGAGGCCTAGCAGCGGCTACACCTTC
CDR3 protein: CSVEVRPSSGYTF

clone size: .
V gene: TRBV19
J gene: TRBJ2-2
CDR3 length: 15
D gene: TRBD1
CDR3 DNA: TGTGCCACCACACAAGAGGGGGCATCCACCGGGGAGCTGTTTTTT
CDR3 protein: CATTQEGASTGELFF

clone size: .
V gene: TRBV5-6
J gene: TRBJ2-3
CDR3 length: 12
D gene: .
CDR3 DNA: TGTGCCAGCAGCTCACGACGGGGTACGCAGTATTTT
CDR3 protein: CASSSRRGTQYF

clone size: .
V gene: TRBV7-2
J gene: TRBJ2-1
CDR3 length: 17
D gene: .
CDR3 DNA: TGTGCCAGCAGCTTAGTGTTAGGGGCTTTGGGGAACAATGAGCAGTTCTTC
CDR3 protein: CASSLVLGALGNNEQFF

clone size: .
V gene: TRBV7-3
J gene: TRBJ1-1
CDR3 length: 12
D gene: .
CDR3 DNA: TGTGCCAGCAGCAAAACGGACACTGAAGCTTTCTTT
CDR3 protein: CASSKTDTEAFF

clone size: .
V gene: TRBV27
J gene: TRBJ2-1
CDR3 length: 15
D gene: TRBD1
CDR3 DNA: TGTGCCAGCAGTAAGGGATGGACAGGGACCGATGAGCAGTTCTTC
CDR3 protein: CASSKGWTGTDEQFF

clone size: .
V gene: TRBV5-1
J gene: TRBJ2-2
CDR3 length: 13
D gene: .
CDR3 DNA: TGCGCCAGCAGGGAAAGCGGGACCGGGGAGCTGTTTTTT
CDR3 protein: CASRESGTGELFF

clone size: few
V gene: TRBV5-5
J gene: TRBJ1-5
CDR3 length: 13
D gene: .
CDR3 DNA: TGTGCCAGCAGCTTCGGGGTCAATCAGCCCCAGCATTTT
CDR3 protein: CASSFGVNQPQHF

clone size: .
V gene: TRBV7-2
J gene: TRBJ1-1
CDR3 length: 16
D gene: TRBD1
CDR3 DNA: TGTGCCAGCAGCTCCCCTGGACAGGCTTTGAACACTGAAGCTTTCTTT
CDR3 protein: CASSSPGQALNTEAFF

clone size: .
V gene: TRBV2
J gene: TRBJ2-7
CDR3 length: 14
D gene: TRBD1
CDR3 DNA: TGTGCCAGCAGTTCCGGGACAGGGACCCACGAGCAGTACTTC
CDR3 protein: CASSSGTGTHEQYF

clone size: .
V gene: TRBV6-5
J gene: TRBJ1-1
CDR3 length: 13
D gene: .
CDR3 DNA: TGTGCCAGCTCTCTCCGGGGGGGAACTGAAGCTTTCTTT
CDR3 protein: CASSLRGGTEAFF

clone size: .
V gene: TRBV6-5
J gene: TRBJ2-7
CDR3 length: 14
D gene: .
CDR3 DNA: TGTGCCAGCAGTTACTTGGAGAGGGCTTACGAGCAGTACTTC
CDR3 protein: CASSYLERAYEQYF

clone size: once
V gene: TRBV4-3
J gene: TRBJ2-2
CDR3 length: 18
D gene: TRBD1
CDR3 DNA: TGCGCCAGCAGCCGACTCATGGCAGGGGGTGCGAACACCGGGGAGCTGTTTTTT
CDR3 protein: CASSRLMAGGANTGELFF

clone size: .
V gene: TRBV5-4
J gene: TRBJ2-1
CDR3 length: 15
D gene: TRBD2
CDR3 DNA: TGTGCCAGCAGCCGGACTAGCGGGCCCTACAATGAGCAGTTCTTC
CDR3 protein: CASSRTSGPYNEQFF

clone size: once
V gene: TRBV29-1
J gene: TRBJ1-5
CDR3 length: 13
D gene: .
CDR3 DNA: TGCAGCGTCACAGTAAATAGCAATCAGCCCCAGCATTTT
CDR3 protein: CSVTVNSNQPQHF

clone size: .
V gene: TRBV30
J gene: TRBJ2-2
CDR3 length: 14
D gene: TRBD2
CDR3 DNA: TGTGCCTGGAGTTCCGGGACTAGCCCCGGGGAGCTGTTTTTT
CDR3 protein: CAWSSGTSPGELFF

clone size: once
V gene: TRBV2
J gene: TRBJ2-3
CDR3 length: 14
D gene: .
CDR3 DNA: TGTGCCAGCAGTGTGCGTAGCGGTCCTTATACGCAGTATTTT
CDR3 protein: CASSVRSGPYTQYF

clone size: .
V gene: TRBV28
J gene: TRBJ2-3
CDR3 length: 15
D gene: .
CDR3 DNA: TGTGCCAGCAGTACTCGAGGGGGGGTCCCAGATACGCAGTATTTT
CDR3 protein: CASSTRGGVPDTQYF

clone size: once
V gene: TRBV7-9
J gene: TRBJ2-7
CDR3 length: 16
D gene: .
CDR3 DNA: TGTGCCAGCAGCGAAGGTAGGGGGTTCCTCCTGAACGAGCAGTACTTC
CDR3 protein: CASSEGRGFLLNEQYF

clone size: .
V gene: TRBV29-1
J gene: TRBJ1-1
CDR3 length: 14
D gene: .
CDR3 DNA: TGCAGCGTTGCCCCAGGGTTTTTGAACACTGAAGCTTTCTTT
CDR3 protein: CSVAPGFLNTEAFF

clone size: .
V gene: TRBV4-3
J gene: TRBJ2-1
CDR3 length: 19
D gene: TRBD2
CDR3 DNA: TGCGCCAGCAGCCAAGACCCCGCGGGGGGCTCCTTCTCCTACAATGAGCAGTTCTTC
CDR3 protein: CASSQDPAGGSFSYNEQFF

clone size: .
V gene: TRBV6-1
J gene: TRBJ1-2
CDR3 length: 17
D gene: .
CDR3 DNA: TGTGCCAGCAGTGGCCGGGACACCCTAGGACATGGGTATGGCTACACCTTC
CDR3 protein: CASSGRDTLGHGYGYTF

clone size: .
V gene: TRBV4-3
J gene: TRBJ2-7
CDR3 length: 15
D gene: .
CDR3 DNA: TGCGCCAGCAGCCAAGGCCTGGAGCAGTCCTACGAGCAGTACTTC
CDR3 protein: CASSQGLEQSYEQYF

clone size: .
V gene: TRBV18
J gene: TRBJ2-7
CDR3 length: 14
D gene: TRBD2
CDR3 DNA: TGTGCCAGCTCACCACAAGGGGGACTAGAGGAGCAGTACTTC
CDR3 protein: CASSPQGGLEEQYF

clone size: .
V gene: TRBV5-6
J gene: TRBJ2-4
CDR3 length: 15
D gene: .
CDR3 DNA: TGTGCCAGCAGCTTGGTTGCCGGGTACAAAAACATTCAGTACTTC
CDR3 protein: CASSLVAGYKNIQYF

clone size: .
V gene: TRBV25-1
J gene: TRBJ1-3
CDR3 length: 15
D gene: .
CDR3 DNA: TGTGCCAGCAGTGCATGGGCGGGGATTGGAAACACCATATATTTT
CDR3 protein: CASSAWAGIGNTIYF

clone size: .
V gene: TRBV4-3
J gene: TRBJ2-3
CDR3 length: 16
D gene: TRBD2
CDR3 DNA: TGCGCCAGCAGCCAAGTGCTAGCGGCCAGCACAGATACGCAGTATTTT
CDR3 protein: CASSQVLAASTDTQYF

clone size: .
V gene: TRBV7-3
J gene: TRBJ2-3
CDR3 length: 13
D gene: .
CDR3 DNA: TGTGCCAGCAGCTTAGGCCAGGCAGATACGCAGTATTTT
CDR3 protein: CASSLGQADTQYF

clone size: .
V gene: TRBV19
J gene: TRBJ2-4
CDR3 length: 19
D gene: .
CDR3 DNA: TGTGCCAGTAGTACCCGGGGCAGGGACACACCGGGCGGCAAAAACATTCAGTACTTC
CDR3 protein: CASSTRGRDTPGGKNIQYF

clone size: .
V gene: TRBV6-5
J gene: TRBJ1-2
CDR3 length: 14
D gene: TRBD1
CDR3 DNA: TGTGCCAGCAGTTACTCCAGGGGGGTTTATGGCTACACCTTC
CDR3 protein: CASSYSRGVYGYTF

clone size: .
V gene: TRBV12-5
J gene: TRBJ2-7
CDR3 length: 15
D gene: TRBD1
CDR3 DNA: TGTGCTAGTGGTTTGGTAAGGACAGGCCCCTACGAGCAGTACTTC
CDR3 protein: CASGLVRTGPYEQYF

clone size: .
V gene: TRBV28
J gene: TRBJ2-7
CDR3 length: 15
D gene: .
CDR3 DNA: TGTGCCAGCAGTTTAAGAGGAGGGCTCTCCTACGAGCAGTACTTC
CDR3 protein: CASSLRGGLSYEQYF